Included here is one T cell receptor (beta chain) sequence, with context. The entry originates in a study of blood T cell repertoires in COVID-19. Authors' processing steps: By means of reference gene primer amplification, nucleated cell counts were estimated. Assay used: immunoSEQ multiplex PCR; TCRdb lists only in-frame clones, some missing. V and J calls and clone size are those listed in that table; D and trimming were worked out from the DNA. The profile shows about 300,000 clones, approximately 91% of them singletons. Recovered Cohort 3 donors showed two negative PCRs, clearance, or symptom resolution. This receptor was identified in a man in his 60s who had recovered from COVID-19. The sequencing sample was made of PBMCs or T cells enriched from blood (not recorded which).

CDR3 region: CTSSQATGPDTQYF. In nucleotides, the CDR3 is TGCACCAGCAGCCAAGCCACAGGGCCAGATACGCAGTATTTT. V is TRBV1 and J is TRBJ2-3; the D segment call TRBD1 is taken from the table without a DNA check. TRBV1 is noted as a pseudogene. The CDR3 spans 14 residues.